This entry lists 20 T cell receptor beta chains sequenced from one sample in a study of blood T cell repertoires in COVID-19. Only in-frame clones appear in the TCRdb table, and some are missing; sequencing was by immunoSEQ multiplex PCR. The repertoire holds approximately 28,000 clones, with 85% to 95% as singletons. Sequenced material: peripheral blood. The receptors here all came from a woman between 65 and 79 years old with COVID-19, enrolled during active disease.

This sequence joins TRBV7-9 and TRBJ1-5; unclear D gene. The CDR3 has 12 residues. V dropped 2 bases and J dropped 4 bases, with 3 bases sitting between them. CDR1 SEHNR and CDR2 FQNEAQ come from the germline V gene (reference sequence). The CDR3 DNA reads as TGTGCCAGCAGCTTACCAAATCAGCCCCAGCATTTT. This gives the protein CASSLPNQPQHF.

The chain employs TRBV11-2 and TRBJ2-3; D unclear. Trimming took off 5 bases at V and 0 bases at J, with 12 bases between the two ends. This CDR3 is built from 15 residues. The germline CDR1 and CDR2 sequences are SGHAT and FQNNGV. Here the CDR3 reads CASSLGTISTDTQYF. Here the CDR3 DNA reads TGTGCCAGCAGCCTAGGAACAATAAGCACAGATACGCAGTATTTT. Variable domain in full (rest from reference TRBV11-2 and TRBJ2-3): EAGVAQSPRYKIIEKRQSVAFWCNPISGHATLYWYQQILGQGPKLLIQFQNNGVVDDSQLPKDRFSAERLKGVDSTLKIQPAKLEDSAVYLCASSLGTISTDTQYFGPGTRLTVL.

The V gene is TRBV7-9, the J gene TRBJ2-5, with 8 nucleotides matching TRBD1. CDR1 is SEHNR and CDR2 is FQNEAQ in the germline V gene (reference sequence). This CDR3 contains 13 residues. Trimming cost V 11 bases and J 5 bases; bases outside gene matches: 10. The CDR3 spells CAAGGRGLETQYF. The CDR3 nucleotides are TGTGCCGCAGGGGGCCGGGGATTGGAGACCCAGTACTTC. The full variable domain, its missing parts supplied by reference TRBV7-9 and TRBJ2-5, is DTGVSQNPRHKITKRGQNVTFRCDPISEHNRLYWYRQTLGQGPEFLTYFQNEAQLEKSRLLSDRFSAERPKGSFSTLEIQRTEQGDSAMYLCAAGGRGLETQYFGPGTRLLVL.

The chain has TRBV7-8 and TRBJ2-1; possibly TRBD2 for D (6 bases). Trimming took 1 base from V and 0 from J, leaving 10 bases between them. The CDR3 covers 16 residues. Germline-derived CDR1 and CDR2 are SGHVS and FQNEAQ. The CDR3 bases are TGTGCCAGCAGCTTAGGGTGGAGGGCCTCCTACAATGAGCAGTTCTTC. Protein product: CASSLGWRASYNEQFF.

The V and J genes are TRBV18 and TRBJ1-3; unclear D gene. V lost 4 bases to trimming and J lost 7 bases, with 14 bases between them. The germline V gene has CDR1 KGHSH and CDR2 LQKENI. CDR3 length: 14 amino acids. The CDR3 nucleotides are TGTGCCAGCTCACTCAGCGGAAGGTCTAACACCATATATTTT. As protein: CASSLSGRSNTIYF. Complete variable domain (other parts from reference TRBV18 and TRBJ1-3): NAGVMQNPRHLVRRRGQEARLRCSPMKGHSHVYWYRQLPEEGLKFMVYLQKENIIDESGMPKERFSAEFPKEGPSILRIQQVVRGDSAAYFCASSLSGRSNTIYFGEGSWLTVV.

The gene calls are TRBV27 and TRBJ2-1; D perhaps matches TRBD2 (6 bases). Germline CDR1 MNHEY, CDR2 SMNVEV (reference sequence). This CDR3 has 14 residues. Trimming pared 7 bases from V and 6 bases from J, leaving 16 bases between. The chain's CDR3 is CASTPLRDGNEQFF. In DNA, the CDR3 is TGTGCCAGCACCCCACTGCGGGATGGCAATGAGCAGTTCTTC.

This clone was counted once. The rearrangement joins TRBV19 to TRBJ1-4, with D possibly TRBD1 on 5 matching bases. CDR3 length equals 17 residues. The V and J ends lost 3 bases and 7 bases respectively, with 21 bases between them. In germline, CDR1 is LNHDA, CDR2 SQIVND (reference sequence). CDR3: CASSIRAIGGIGEKLFF. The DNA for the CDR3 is TGTGCCAGTAGTATCCGGGCTATCGGGGGAATTGGTGAAAAACTGTTTTTT. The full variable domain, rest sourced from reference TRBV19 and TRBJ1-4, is DGGITQSPKYLFRKEGQNVTLSCEQNLNHDAMYWYRQDPGQGLRLIYYSQIVNDFQKGDIAEGYSVSREKKESFPLTVTSAQKNPTAFYLCASSIRAIGGIGEKLFFGSGTQLSVL.

CDR3 residues: CASSLAGSSGNTIYF. As DNA, the CDR3 is TGCGCCAGCAGCTTGGCCGGGTCCTCTGGAAACACCATATATTTT. The rearrangement links TRBV5-1 to TRBJ1-3; D is uncertain. Trimming removed 0 bases from V and 0 bases from J, with 7 bases in between. The V gene's germline CDR1 is SGHRS and CDR2 YFSETQ. This CDR3 is built from 15 residues.

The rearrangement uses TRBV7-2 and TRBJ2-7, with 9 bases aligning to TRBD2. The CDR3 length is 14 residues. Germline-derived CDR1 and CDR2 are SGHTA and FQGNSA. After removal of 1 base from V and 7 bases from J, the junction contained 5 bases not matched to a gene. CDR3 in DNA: TGTGCCAGCAGCTTAGGGGGACTAGCCGGGGAGCAGTACTTC. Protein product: CASSLGGLAGEQYF.

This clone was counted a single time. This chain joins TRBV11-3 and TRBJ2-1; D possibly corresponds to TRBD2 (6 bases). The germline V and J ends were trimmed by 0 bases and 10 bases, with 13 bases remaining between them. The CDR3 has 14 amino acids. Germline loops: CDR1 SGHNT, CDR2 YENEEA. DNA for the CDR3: TGTGCCAGCAGCTTAGAGGGCGGGATGAGGGAGCAGTTCTTC. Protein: CASSLEGGMREQFF.

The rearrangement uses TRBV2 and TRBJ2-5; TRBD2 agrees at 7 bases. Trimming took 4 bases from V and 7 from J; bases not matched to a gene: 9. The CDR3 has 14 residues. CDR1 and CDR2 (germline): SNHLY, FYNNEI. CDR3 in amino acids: CASSGSGDFGTQYF. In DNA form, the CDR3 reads TGTGCCAGCAGTGGGAGCGGGGACTTTGGGACCCAGTACTTC.

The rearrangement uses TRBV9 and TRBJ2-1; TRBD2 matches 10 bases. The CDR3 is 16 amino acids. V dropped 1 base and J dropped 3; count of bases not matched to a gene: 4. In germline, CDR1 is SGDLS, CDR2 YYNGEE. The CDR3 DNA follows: TGTGCCAGCAGCGTACAGGGGACTAGCGACTACAATGAGCAGTTCTTC. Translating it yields CASSVQGTSDYNEQFF.

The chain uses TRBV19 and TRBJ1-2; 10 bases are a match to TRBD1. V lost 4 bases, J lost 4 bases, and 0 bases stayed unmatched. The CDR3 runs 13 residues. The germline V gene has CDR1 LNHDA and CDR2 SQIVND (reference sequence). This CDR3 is CASSRDRGYGYTF. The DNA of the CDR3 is TGTGCCAGTAGTAGGGACAGGGGCTATGGCTACACCTTC.

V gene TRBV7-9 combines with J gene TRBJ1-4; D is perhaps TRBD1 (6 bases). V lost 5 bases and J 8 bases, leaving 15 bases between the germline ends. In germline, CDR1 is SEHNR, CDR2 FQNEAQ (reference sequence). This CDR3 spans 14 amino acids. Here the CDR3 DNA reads TGTGCCAGCAGCCTGGGACACTTTTGGGAAAAACTGTTTTTT. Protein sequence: CASSLGHFWEKLFF.

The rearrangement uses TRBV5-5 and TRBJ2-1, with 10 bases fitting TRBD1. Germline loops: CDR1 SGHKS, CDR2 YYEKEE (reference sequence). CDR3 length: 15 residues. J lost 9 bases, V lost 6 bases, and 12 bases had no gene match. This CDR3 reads CASTLLGTGDIEQFF. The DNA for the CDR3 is TGTGCCAGCACCCTGTTAGGGACAGGGGACATTGAGCAGTTCTTC. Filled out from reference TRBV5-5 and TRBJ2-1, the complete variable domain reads DAGVTQSPTHLIKTRGQQVTLRCSPISGHKSVSWYQQVLGQGPQFIFQYYEKEERGRGNFPDRFSARQFPNYSSELNVNALLLGDSALYLCASTLLGTGDIEQFFGPGTRLTVL.

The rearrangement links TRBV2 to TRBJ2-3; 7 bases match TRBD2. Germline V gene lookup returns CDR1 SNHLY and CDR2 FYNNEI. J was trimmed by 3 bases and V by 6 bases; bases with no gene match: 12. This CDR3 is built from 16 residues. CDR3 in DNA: TGTGCCAGCAGCCTCCTTGGCGGGAGTGGGACAGATACGCAGTATTTT. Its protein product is CASSLLGGSGTDTQYF.

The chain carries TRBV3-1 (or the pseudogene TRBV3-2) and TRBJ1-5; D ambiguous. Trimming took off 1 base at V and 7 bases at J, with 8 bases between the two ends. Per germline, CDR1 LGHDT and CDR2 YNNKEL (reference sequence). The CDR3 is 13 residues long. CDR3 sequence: CASSQAREQPQHF. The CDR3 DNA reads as TGTGCCAGCAGCCAAGCGAGGGAACAGCCCCAGCATTTT.

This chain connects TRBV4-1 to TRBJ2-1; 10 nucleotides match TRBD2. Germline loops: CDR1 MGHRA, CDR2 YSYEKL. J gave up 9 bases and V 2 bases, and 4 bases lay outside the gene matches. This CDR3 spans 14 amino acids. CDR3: CASSQLAGEAEQFF. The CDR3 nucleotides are TGCGCCAGCAGCCAACTAGCGGGAGAGGCTGAGCAGTTCTTC.

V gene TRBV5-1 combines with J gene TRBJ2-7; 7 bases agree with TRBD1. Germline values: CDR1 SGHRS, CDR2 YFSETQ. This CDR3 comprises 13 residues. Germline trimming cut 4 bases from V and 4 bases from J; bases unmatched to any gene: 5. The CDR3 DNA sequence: TGCGCCAGCAGCGTCGGGACAGTATACGAGCAGTACTTC. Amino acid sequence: CASSVGTVYEQYF. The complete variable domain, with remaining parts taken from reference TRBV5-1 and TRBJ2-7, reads KAGVTQTPRYLIKTRGQQVTLSCSPISGHRSVSWYQQTPGQGLQFLFEYFSETQRNKGNFPGRFSGRQFSNSRSEMNVSTLELGDSALYLCASSVGTVYEQYFGPGTRLTVT.

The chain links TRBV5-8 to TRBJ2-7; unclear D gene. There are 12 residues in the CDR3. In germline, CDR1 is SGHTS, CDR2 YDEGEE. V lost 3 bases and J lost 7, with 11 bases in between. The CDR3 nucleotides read TGTGCCAGCAGCTCCAGTCGAATAGAGCAGTACTTC. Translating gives CASSSSRIEQYF. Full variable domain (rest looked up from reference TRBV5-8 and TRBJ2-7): EAGVTQSPTHLIKTRGQQATLRCSPISGHTSVYWYQQALGLGLQFLLWYDEGEERNRGNFPPRFSGRQFPNYSSELNVNALELEDSALYLCASSSSRIEQYFGPGTRLTVT.